Detailed here is one T cell receptor (beta chain). This could be a read error, since a much larger clone is one nucleotide away. This sample was taken from a study of patients and donors after allogeneic stem cell transplantation. V lost 3 bases to trimming and J lost 2 bases; unmatched junction nucleotides: 0. The CDR3 has 13 residues. The germline gives CDR1 DFQATT, CDR2 SNEGSKA (reference sequence). TCRdb fed the RT-PCR reads into MiXCR, producing one record per CDR3 protein. The repertoire has 400,000 to 450,000 distinct CDR3 sequences, more than 15% of them found once; the top ten carry just over 7%.

The chain recombines TRBV20-1 with TRBJ2-1; 8 bases line up with TRBD2. This receptor was obtained from a human donor who was either an allogeneic HSCT recipient or a stem cell or donor lymphocyte infusion donor (not recorded which). It is not recorded whose cells these are; they may come from a transplant donor. The sequencing input was blood, either unsorted or a sorted T cell fraction (not recorded which). The CDR3 nucleotides are TGCAGTGCTAGCGGGAGGGCCTACAATGAGCAGTTCTTC. The encoded protein is CSASGRAYNEQFF.